Described below is a single T cell receptor (beta chain) sequence and its context. Its antigen is not known. A second about 7 to 11 cycle PCR used barcoded and J-beta primers. Each cDNA was tagged by a template-switch adaptor containing 12 random nucleotides. In TCRdb, the 5' RACE reads were re-called with MiXCR into one record per CDR3 protein. This sample has 1.6 million or so distinct CDR3 sequences, with almost 35% found just once. The sample originates from a study of blood T cells in healthy people across ages. Findings of the study overall: Strongly correlated with naive T cell percentage was TCR beta diversity.

In germline, CDR1 is MNHNY, CDR2 SVGAGI (reference sequence). Trimming cost V 4 bases and J 5 bases, with 18 bases left between them. This CDR3 is 17 amino acids long. The V call is TRBV6-6, the J call TRBJ1-6; D is ambiguous. Sequencing was performed on blood. This clonotype originated in a woman aged 25 to 39 in good health. The CDR3: CASSFGPTLRNNSPLHF. CDR3 sequence (DNA): TGTGCCAGCAGTTTCGGGCCCACACTACGAAATAATTCACCCCTCCACTTT.